This T cell receptor (beta chain) was profiled in a study of T cells in localized non-small cell lung cancer. This CDR3 is 16 amino acids long. CDR1 is LNHNV, CDR2 YYDKDF, per germline (reference sequence). V trimming: 3 bases; J trimming: 0 bases; junction bases outside the gene matches: 3. Clones were sequenced by immunoSEQ multiplex PCR, and TCRdb holds only the in-frame ones, with some missing. The table lists roughly 5,400 clones, less than 40% of them singletons. This clone appeared a few times. This sequence was found in a male donor aged 60 or over with stage I squamous cell lung carcinoma. Sample: lung tumor tissue, taken before any cancer treatment. The chain employs TRBV15 and TRBJ2-2, with 8 bases that match TRBD1. The CDR3 nucleotides are TGTGCCACCAGCAGGAACAGGGGGGCGAACACCGGGGAGCTGTTTTTT. Residues: CATSRNRGANTGELFF. Full variable domain (outside the CDR3, taken from reference TRBV15 and TRBJ2-2): DAMVIQNPRYQVTQFGKPVTLSCSQTLNHNVMYWYQQKSSQAPKLLFHYYDKDFNNEADTPDNFQSRRPNTSFCFLDIRSPGLGDTAMYLCATSRNRGANTGELFFGEGSRLTVL.